The next 24 T cell receptor beta chains were all read from a single sample in a study of molecular identifiers for immune sequencing clone quantification. TCRdb re-called the PCR reads through MiXCR, storing one row per CDR3 protein. The sample lists about 320,000 distinct CDR3 sequences; roughly 23% were seen once. Sequencing input: naive CD8+ T cells from blood, with Jurkat cell RNA spiked in. Subset indicated: FACS-sorted CD8+CD4-CCR7+CD45RA+ naive T cells. These receptors all stem from a human donor in good health. Some libraries in this study had Jurkat cell RNA spiked in.

This clonotype was counted many times. The V gene is TRBV12-5, the J gene TRBJ1-5; 7 positions agree with TRBD1. V lost 5 bases and J lost 9; bases outside the gene matches: 7. Germline lookup yields CDR1 LGHNT and CDR2 FRNRAP. CDR3 length equals 13 residues. Written as DNA, the CDR3 is TGTGCTAGTGGTGCGAACAGGGGACGGCCCCAGCATTTT. Translating gives CASGANRGRPQHF.

This clonotype was counted a few times. The chain employs TRBV3-1 and TRBJ2-5; 9 bases fit TRBD2. J gave up 1 base and V 3 bases, and 3 bases lay outside the gene matches. Germline V gene data show CDR1 as LGHDT and CDR2 as YNNKEL (reference sequence). The CDR3 sequence is 15 residues long. The CDR3 spells CASSQLAGLQETQYF. For the CDR3, the DNA is TGTGCCAGCAGCCAGCTAGCGGGACTCCAAGAGACCCAGTACTTC.

The CDR3 nucleotides are TGTGCCAGCAGCCAAGTGGTCCTAGCGGGGGGGCATACGCAGTATTTT. Protein sequence: CASSQVVLAGGHTQYF. This rearrangement joins TRBV13 to TRBJ2-3; 12 bases match TRBD2. The CDR3 has 16 amino acids. Germline trimming cut 5 bases from V and 7 bases from J; bases unmatched to any gene: 10. Germline CDR1 PRHDT, CDR2 FYEKMQ (reference sequence).

This clonotype was found once. A much larger clone differs from this one at a single base, so this may be a read error. The chain uses TRBV4-1 and TRBJ2-7; no definite D call. V was pared by 1 base and J by 0 bases, with 10 bases between. The CDR3 runs to 15 residues. CDR1 MGHRA and CDR2 YSYEKL come from the germline V gene. This chain's CDR3 is CASSQGEPSSYEQYF. The CDR3 region has the DNA TGCGCCAGCAGCCAAGGCGAGCCGAGCTCCTACGAGCAGTACTTC.

This clonotype was found many times. The rearrangement uses TRBV2 and TRBJ1-2; TRBD1 matches 7 bases. Per the germline V gene, CDR1 is SNHLY and CDR2 is FYNNEI. V dropped 8 bases and J dropped 0; count of bases not matched to a gene: 12. The CDR3 length is 16 residues. In DNA, the CDR3 is TGTGCCAGCGCTGGGACAGCCTTACCTTCTAACTATGGCTACACCTTC. Translating gives CASAGTALPSNYGYTF.

This clonotype was counted many times. The chain joins TRBV6-2 or TRBV6-3 to TRBJ1-5, with 7 bases matching TRBD1. J gave up 6 bases and V 3 bases, and 8 bases lay outside the gene matches. Germline CDR1 MNHEY, CDR2 SVGEGT. The CDR3 is 15 amino acids. Here the CDR3 DNA reads TGTGCCAGCAGTTATCACCCCGCAGGGGGTCAGCCCCAGCATTTT. Translation gives CASSYHPAGGQPQHF.

The chain has TRBV20-1 and TRBJ2-7; the D gene is possibly TRBD1 (6 bases). The CDR3 covers 16 residues. Per germline, CDR1 DFQATT and CDR2 SNEGSKA (reference sequence). V was clipped by 3 bases and J by 2 bases, with 20 bases between them. The CDR3 DNA follows: TGCAGTGCTAGCGTTACGTCGGAACAGGGAGCCTACGAGCAGTACTTC. This translates into CSASVTSEQGAYEQYF.

In regard to this clonotype: A much larger clone differs from this one at a single base, so this may be a read error. The V call is TRBV5-5, the J call TRBJ1-1; no clear D gene. This CDR3 has 15 amino acids. The V and J ends lost 0 bases and 0 bases respectively, with 9 bases between them. The germline gives CDR1 SGHKS, CDR2 YYEKEE (reference sequence). CDR3 in amino acids: CASSLDSNMNTEAFF. The CDR3 DNA follows: TGTGCCAGCAGCTTGGATTCAAATATGAACACTGAAGCTTTCTTT.

This clonotype was recorded many times. The rearrangement uses TRBV28 and TRBJ1-1; D is unclear. Trimming left V 5 bases short and J 3 bases short, with 10 bases between. Germline loops: CDR1 MDHEN, CDR2 SYDVKM. The CDR3 has 13 residues. Here the CDR3 reads CASSPNPYTEAFF. Here the CDR3 DNA reads TGTGCCAGCAGTCCGAATCCCTACACTGAAGCTTTCTTT.

The V gene is TRBV14, the J gene TRBJ2-2; D remains ambiguous. The CDR3 totals 16 residues. Trimming pared 3 bases from V and 2 bases from J, leaving 13 bases between. Germline-derived CDR1 and CDR2 are SGHDN and FVKESK. Here the CDR3 reads CASSHSRTLNTGELFF. The CDR3, as DNA: TGTGCCAGCAGCCACAGCCGGACCCTAAACACCGGGGAGCTGTTTTTT.

This clonotype was seen more than once but under ten times. This chain links TRBV5-4 with TRBJ1-1, with D unclear. The CDR3 totals 13 residues. Trimming removed 3 bases from V and 0 bases from J, with 6 bases in between. The germline V gene has CDR1 SGHNT and CDR2 YYREEE (reference sequence). Written as DNA, the CDR3 is TGTGCCAGCAGCTGGGAGTTGAACACTGAAGCTTTCTTT. Amino acids: CASSWELNTEAFF.

This clonotype has at least ten counts. CDR3 in amino acids: CASSQEWTKDTQYF. CDR3 coding DNA: TGCGCCAGCAGCCAAGAATGGACGAAGGATACGCAGTATTTT. The chain joins TRBV4-1 to TRBJ2-3; D gene ambiguous. CDR3 length: 14 amino acids. Germline V gene sequence: CDR1 MGHRA, CDR2 YSYEKL. Trimming cost V 0 bases and J 6 bases, with 10 bases left between them.

This clonotype was recorded many times. The chain joins TRBV21-1 to TRBJ1-4; the D call TRBD1 from the table was never checked on the DNA. TRBV21-1 is a pseudogene locus. CDR3 length: 15 residues. As DNA, the CDR3 is TGTGCCAGCAGCATAAGACAGGGTTGGAATGAAAAACTGTTTTTT. It encodes CASSIRQGWNEKLFF.

The V call is TRBV5-4, the J call TRBJ2-3; no firm D call. The V end was cut by 1 base, the J end by 2 bases, with 8 bases between. CDR1 is SGHNT and CDR2 is YYREEE in the germline V gene (reference sequence). CDR3 length equals 14 residues. The CDR3 reads CASSLWGTTDTQYF. CDR3 bases: TGTGCCAGCAGCTTGTGGGGAACCACAGATACGCAGTATTTT.

The rearrangement joins TRBV12-3 or TRBV12-4 to TRBJ2-2; a possible D gene is TRBD2 (5 bases). This CDR3 has 16 residues. V was shortened by 0 bases and J by 0 bases, with 8 bases between the two germline ends. CDR3 protein: CASSLARGTNTGELFF. CDR3 nucleotides: TGTGCCAGCAGTTTAGCGCGAGGGACGAACACCGGGGAGCTGTTTTTT.

The chain links TRBV7-9 to TRBJ1-1; D gene ambiguous. The germline V gene has CDR1 SEHNR and CDR2 FQNEAQ (reference sequence). This CDR3 region has 12 residues. Trimming stripped 8 bases from V and 0 bases from J, with 7 bases between. Here the CDR3 reads CASWEMNTEAFF. For the CDR3, the DNA is TGTGCCAGCTGGGAGATGAACACTGAAGCTTTCTTT.

This clonotype was counted at least ten times. The gene calls are TRBV19 and TRBJ1-5, with D uncertain. The CDR3 runs 15 residues. V gave up 1 base and J gave up 3 bases, with 10 bases separating them. Per germline, CDR1 LNHDA and CDR2 SQIVND (reference sequence). This CDR3 is CASSIVPQPNQPQHF. CDR3 sequence (DNA): TGTGCCAGTAGTATAGTGCCGCAGCCCAATCAGCCCCAGCATTTT.

About this clonotype: A much larger clone differs from this one at a single base, so this may be a read error. The rearrangement links TRBV5-3 to TRBJ1-4, with TRBD1 as a possible D gene (6 bases). TRBV5-3 is filed as an ORF, its function uncertain. This CDR3 has 15 amino acids. This CDR3 reads CASSLWTESNGKLFF. The CDR3 bases are TGTGCCAGCAGCTTATGGACAGAGTCTAATGGAAAACTGTTTTTT.

J is TRBJ2-7 and V is TRBV29-1, with a weak D call TRBD2 (6 bases). The CDR3 extends over 14 amino acids. With 4 bases removed from V and 0 bases from J, the gap between germline ends came to 13 bases. The germline V gene has CDR1 SQVTM and CDR2 ANQGSEA. The CDR3 sequence is CSVVGRGSSYEQYF. In DNA form, the CDR3 reads TGCAGCGTTGTGGGGCGGGGTAGCTCCTACGAGCAGTACTTC.

This clonotype showed up many times. This sequence joins TRBV5-4 and TRBJ1-6; D is uncertain. This CDR3 region has 17 residues. V lost 4 bases, J lost 10 bases, and 24 bases lay in between. The V gene's germline CDR1 is SGHNT and CDR2 YYREEE (reference sequence). CDR3 sequence reads: CASSENSPGRGFSPLHF. The CDR3 DNA reads TGTGCCAGCAGCGAGAACTCTCCGGGCCGAGGATTCTCACCCCTCCACTTT.

This clonotype showed up many times. The V and J genes are TRBV19 and TRBJ2-7; TRBD2 might be the D (5 bases). The V gene lost 4 bases and the J gene lost 2 bases, with 9 bases spanning the gap. Germline-derived CDR1 and CDR2 are LNHDA and SQIVND (reference sequence). The CDR3 has 13 residues. CDR3 in DNA: TGTGCCAGTAGTAGCGGGTCGACCTACGAGCAGTACTTC. Translation: CASSSGSTYEQYF. The full variable domain, in which reference TRBV19 and TRBJ2-7 provide the parts outside the CDR3, is DGGITQSPKYLFRKEGQNVTLSCEQNLNHDAMYWYRQDPGQGLRLIYYSQIVNDFQKGDIAEGYSVSREKKESFPLTVTSAQKNPTAFYLCASSSGSTYEQYFGPGTRLTVT.

This clonotype has a count of ten or more. DNA for the CDR3: TGTGCCAGCAGTACGAACCAGGGGGCGGGCCAGTACTTC. This gives the protein CASSTNQGAGQYF. The V gene is TRBV27, the J gene TRBJ2-7, with TRBD1 matching over 8 bases. Germline assignment: CDR1 MNHEY and CDR2 SMNVEV (reference sequence). The CDR3 has 13 residues. Losses at the gene ends were 5 bases for V and 10 bases for J; bases not matched to a gene: 10.

There are many counts of this clonotype. The chain has TRBV12-3 or TRBV12-4 and TRBJ2-3; 9 bases align to TRBD1. This CDR3 has 16 residues. Unmatched junction bases numbered 15, after V lost 1 base and J lost 13 bases. The CDR3, as DNA: TGTGCCAGCAGTTTAGGTACAGGGGGCATGGAGATGGTCAAGTATTTT. Translation: CASSLGTGGMEMVKYF.

Ten or more counts support this clonotype. This rearrangement joins TRBV4-1 to TRBJ2-3; perhaps TRBD1 as D (5 bases). The CDR3 runs 16 residues. Germline lookup yields CDR1 MGHRA and CDR2 YSYEKL. Trimming cost V 0 bases and J 2 bases, with 12 bases left between them. The CDR3 DNA sequence: TGCGCCAGCAGCCAAGAGACAGCTGTACCCACAGATACGCAGTATTTT. It encodes CASSQETAVPTDTQYF.